These T cell receptor beta chains were read from a single sample in a study of CD8+ T cells in alopecia areata. Generated by immunoSEQ multiplex PCR, the TCRdb table keeps only in-frame clones and is missing some. The repertoire includes fewer than 250,000 clones, around three fifths of them detected once, and approximately 0.5% sits in the top ten. This sample comprised CD4+ T cells sorted from blood, obtained at week 0. These receptor sequences come from a human donor with alopecia areata. CDR3s include the opening cysteine and the closing phenylalanine or tryptophan. The D gene is left open where the match is weak. Clone size is shown for a subset of rows, as once, few, many or a class of expanded clone.

j_call d_call clone_size v_call cdr3_aa cdr3_nt
TRBJ2-1 NA few TRBV5-5 CASSFLNEQFF TGTGCCAGCAGCTTCTTAAATGAGCAGTTCTTC
TRBJ2-5 NA once TRBV5-6 CASSRTRRETQYF TGTGCCAGCAGCCGAACTCGACGGGAGACCCAGTACTTC
TRBJ1-2 NA NA TRBV5-6 CASSLVERYGYTF TGTGCCAGCAGCTTGGTGGAACGCTATGGCTACACCTTC
TRBJ2-2 TRBD1 few TRBV7-9 CASSPTGGYTGELFF TGTGCCAGCAGCCCGACAGGGGGCTACACCGGGGAGCTGTTTTTT
TRBJ1-6 NA NA TRBV6-5 CASRSGKTNSPLHF TGTGCCAGCAGGAGCGGTAAAACGAATTCACCCCTCCACTTT
TRBJ2-5 NA NA TRBV4-1 CASSQMWGRSQETQYF TGCGCCAGCAGCCAAATGTGGGGGCGGAGTCAAGAGACCCAGTACTTC
TRBJ2-7 TRBD1 few TRBV30 CAWSVQGAYEQYF TGTGCCTGGAGTGTACAGGGGGCCTACGAGCAGTACTTC
TRBJ2-5 NA NA TRBV15 CATSRGTAIRETQYF TGTGCCACCAGCAGAGGAACAGCAATTCGAGAGACCCAGTACTTC
TRBJ1-1 NA NA TRBV30 CAWSVRYEAFF TGTGCCTGGAGTGTAAGGTATGAAGCTTTCTTT
TRBJ1-4 NA few TRBV9 CASSRGSPSNEKLFF TGTGCCAGCAGCCGGGGAAGTCCGTCTAATGAAAAACTGTTTTTT
TRBJ2-3 TRBD2 few TRBV7-2 CASTRGGGTDTQYF TGTGCCAGCACCCGCGGGGGTGGCACAGATACGCAGTATTTT
TRBJ1-1 NA few TRBV29-1 CSVRHGMNTEAFF TGCAGCGTTCGTCATGGGATGAACACTGAAGCTTTCTTT
TRBJ2-7 NA few TRBV4-1 CASSHGAAYGVTEQYF TGCGCCAGCAGCCACGGCGCGGCTTACGGGGTTACCGAGCAGTACTTC
TRBJ1-1 TRBD1 few TRBV7-8 CASVPGQGYTEAFF TGTGCCAGCGTACCGGGACAGGGGTACACTGAAGCTTTCTTT
TRBJ2-4 NA few TRBV5-6 CASSPGHGGVIQYF TGTGCCAGCAGCCCCGGGCACGGCGGGGTCATTCAGTACTTC
TRBJ2-3 NA NA TRBV4-1 CASSQLKDTQYF TGCGCCAGCAGCCAACTGAAGGATACGCAGTATTTT
TRBJ2-2 NA few TRBV19 CASSTNRENTGELFF TGTGCCAGTAGTACCAACAGGGAGAACACCGGGGAGCTGTTTTTT
TRBJ1-5 NA few TRBV29-1 CSVGQDSHSNQPQHF TGCAGCGTTGGACAGGACAGCCATAGCAATCAGCCCCAGCATTTT
TRBJ2-7 TRBD2 NA TRBV9 CASSVDPSGSYEQYF TGTGCCAGCAGCGTAGACCCTAGCGGATCCTACGAGCAGTACTTC
TRBJ1-2 NA few TRBV5-1 CASSLDSPLGGYTF TGCGCCAGCAGCTTGGACAGCCCTCTGGGAGGCTACACCTTC
TRBJ2-2 NA many TRBV2 CASKVRVGTGELFF TGTGCCAGCAAGGTCAGGGTTGGCACCGGGGAGCTGTTTTTT
TRBJ1-2 NA NA TRBV7-3 CASSPAGYGYTF TGTGCCAGCAGCCCTGCGGGCTATGGCTACACCTTC
TRBJ1-1 NA NA TRBV30 CAWSVATMNTEAFF TGTGCCTGGAGTGTGGCGACCATGAACACTGAAGCTTTCTTT
TRBJ1-1 TRBD1 NA TRBV6-5 CASSWTGLNTEAFF TGTGCCAGCAGTTGGACAGGCTTGAACACTGAAGCTTTCTTT
TRBJ2-2 TRBD1 NA TRBV27 CASRPTGLGTGELFF TGTGCCAGCAGGCCGACAGGGTTGGGCACCGGGGAGCTGTTTTTT
TRBJ2-2 TRBD2 NA TRBV6-1 CASSEVGRAQGELFF TGTGCCAGCAGTGAAGTTGGGAGGGCGCAAGGGGAGCTGTTTTTT
TRBJ2-1 NA NA TRBV4-1 CASSQGADYQEQFF TGCGCCAGCAGCCAAGGGGCAGACTACCAAGAGCAGTTCTTC
TRBJ2-7 NA NA TRBV20-1 CSAIGGHEQYF TGCAGTGCTATCGGGGGGCACGAGCAGTACTTC
TRBJ2-7 NA few TRBV29-1 CSVESYEQYF TGCAGCGTTGAAAGTTACGAGCAGTACTTC
TRBJ2-3 NA few TRBV19 CASSTLPVSSHRFTDTQYF TGTGCCAGTAGTACACTACCCGTTTCTAGTCACCGGTTCACAGATACGCAGTATTTT
TRBJ1-2 TRBD1 few TRBV5-1 CASSAGTGPLYGYTF TGCGCCAGCAGCGCGGGGACAGGGCCTCTCTATGGCTACACCTTC
TRBJ2-5 NA NA TRBV7-6 CASSLGLQRMETQYF TGTGCCAGCAGCTTAGGGTTGCAGCGGATGGAGACCCAGTACTTC
TRBJ2-6 NA NA TRBV9 CASSPRTPGANVLTF TGTGCCAGCAGCCCCCGGACGCCTGGGGCCAACGTCCTGACTTTC
TRBJ1-3 NA NA TRBV11-2 CASSSISHHDSTSGNTIYF TGTGCCAGCAGCTCTATCTCACACCACGACAGTACTTCTGGAAACACCATATATTTT
TRBJ2-5 NA once TRBV9 CASSGVPGQGETQYF TGTGCCAGCAGCGGGGTTCCGGGGCAGGGAGAGACCCAGTACTTC
TRBJ1-5 NA NA TRBV2 CASGQPQHF TGTGCCAGCGGTCAGCCCCAGCATTTT
TRBJ2-3 TRBD2 NA TRBV5-1 CASHGLAGDLTDTQYF TGCGCCAGCCACGGACTAGCGGGGGACCTCACAGATACGCAGTATTTT
TRBJ2-3 NA NA TRBV5-4 CASSLRTRFSTQYF TGTGCCAGCAGCTTAAGGACGAGGTTCAGTACGCAGTATTTT
TRBJ2-1 NA NA TRBV5-1 CASSLLAEINEQFF TGCGCCAGCAGCTTGTTAGCGGAGATCAATGAGCAGTTCTTC
TRBJ2-5 TRBD1 NA TRBV4-1 CASSQGVGQGEETQYF TGCGCCAGCAGCCAAGGGGTGGGACAGGGAGAAGAGACCCAGTACTTC
TRBJ2-3 TRBD2 NA TRBV30 CARGTSPDTQYF TGTGCCCGCGGGACTAGCCCAGATACGCAGTATTTT
TRBJ1-2 NA NA TRBV30 CAWSAPLRNYGYTF TGTGCCTGGAGTGCCCCCCTGAGGAACTATGGCTACACCTTC
TRBJ2-3 TRBD2 NA TRBV11-2 CASSRAGSTDTQYF TGTGCCAGCAGCCGAGCGGGGAGCACAGATACGCAGTATTTT
TRBJ2-2 TRBD1 few TRBV19 CASTKGADTGELFF TGTGCCAGTACGAAGGGGGCGGACACCGGGGAGCTGTTTTTT
TRBJ2-7 NA few TRBV10-3 CAISELPRGAYEQYF TGTGCCATCAGTGAGTTGCCCAGGGGGGCCTACGAGCAGTACTTC
TRBJ2-3 NA few TRBV2 CASTGGMISTDTQYF TGTGCCAGCACCGGGGGAATGATTAGCACAGATACGCAGTATTTT
TRBJ1-1 TRBD1 NA TRBV19 CASSTERQGFGRTEAFF TGTGCCAGTAGTACGGAACGACAGGGTTTTGGTCGCACTGAAGCTTTCTTT
TRBJ2-5 TRBD1 once TRBV18 CASSPSGQRETQYF TGTGCCAGCTCACCGTCGGGACAGAGAGAGACCCAGTACTTC
TRBJ1-2 NA NA TRBV7-2 CASSLVTSPYGYTF TGTGCCAGCAGCTTAGTAACCAGTCCCTATGGCTACACCTTC